This T cell receptor beta chain was found in a study of shared clonotypes between healthy human individuals. This clone showed up just once. It was at deep level that the assay was run. Some clones are missing from TCRdb's copy, which holds only in-frame ones; the method was immunoSEQ multiplex PCR. The sample lists approximately 640,000 clones, roughly 87% seen once, with 34% in the top ten. CDR1 is SGDLS and CDR2 is YYNGEE in the germline V gene. V was pared by 4 bases and J by 4 bases, with 7 bases of the junction left unmatched. This CDR3 contains 15 residues. The chain joins TRBV9 to TRBJ1-2, with TRBD1 matching over 10 bases. The sequence was obtained from a man between 18 and 35 years old in good health. Some clones in this sample may be carry-over from other donors' samples. Material: memory CD8+ T cells from PBMCs. Documented subset: CD45RO+ cells pooled with CCR7-negative TemRA cells. CDR3: CASSSGGDRGYGYTF. The CDR3 nucleotides read TGTGCCAGCAGCTCCGGGGGGGACAGGGGCTATGGCTACACCTTC.